This passage covers 9 T cell receptor beta chains from one sample sequenced in a study of cytomegalovirus exposure and HLA in healthy donors. The PCR had 60 Vbeta and 13 Jbeta primers. Some clones are missing from TCRdb's copy, which holds only in-frame ones; the method was immunoSEQ multiplex PCR. Of about 280,000 clones listed, around 90% were seen once; the top ten hold roughly 2.3%. Material: PBMCs. The receptors derive from a woman under 30 in good health and CMV-seronegative.

CDR3 region: CASSIGQGTDTQYF. The CDR3 region has the DNA TGTGCCAGTAGTATAGGCCAGGGGACAGATACGCAGTATTTT. The V and J genes are TRBV19 and TRBJ2-3; possible D gene TRBD1, 6 bases. The CDR3 has 14 residues. The germline CDR1 and CDR2 sequences are LNHDA and SQIVND (reference sequence). Trimming took 1 base from V and 3 from J, leaving 8 bases between them.

The V and J genes are TRBV9 and TRBJ1-4, with D possibly being TRBD1 (5 bases). The V gene lost 4 bases and the J gene lost 7 bases, with 14 bases spanning the gap. Germline V lookup: CDR1 SGDLS, CDR2 YYNGEE. CDR3 size: 14 residues. CDR3: CASSPQGGPEKLFF. Written as DNA, the CDR3 is TGTGCCAGCAGCCCGCAGGGAGGGCCTGAAAAACTGTTTTTT.

The chain joins TRBV11-2 to TRBJ1-2; D not resolved. V lost 1 base and J lost 0, with 12 bases in between. Germline V lookup: CDR1 SGHAT, CDR2 FQNNGV. The CDR3 totals 16 residues. CDR3 protein: CASSLGSTPANYGYTF. CDR3 nucleotide sequence: TGTGCCAGCAGCTTAGGCAGTACCCCAGCTAACTATGGCTACACCTTC.

The chain carries TRBV27 and TRBJ2-5; a possible D gene is TRBD2 (5 bases). CDR3 length: 13 amino acids. CDR1 is MNHEY and CDR2 is SMNVEV in the germline V gene (reference sequence). Between the trimmed V and J ends, which lost 6 bases and 2 bases, there was a span of 10 bases. CDR3 residues: CASRKTSQETQYF. CDR3 bases: TGTGCCAGCAGAAAAACTAGTCAAGAGACCCAGTACTTC.

The CDR3 here is CASSKTGDVYGYTF. The DNA for the CDR3 is TGTGCCAGCAGTAAAACAGGGGACGTCTATGGCTACACCTTC. This chain uses TRBV2 with TRBJ1-2; 7 nucleotides align to TRBD1. The CDR3 extends over 14 amino acids. Germline values: CDR1 SNHLY, CDR2 FYNNEI. Losses at the gene ends were 5 bases for V and 4 bases for J; bases not matched to a gene: 7.

The rearrangement links TRBV11-2 to TRBJ2-7; no clear D gene. Germline-derived CDR1 and CDR2 are SGHAT and FQNNGV. The CDR3 totals 15 residues. V was shortened by 1 base and J by 4 bases, with 14 bases between the two germline ends. CDR3 DNA sequence: TGTGCCAGCAGCTTAGTACAGAAGTCTAAATACGAGCAGTACTTC. Translating it yields CASSLVQKSKYEQYF.

The chain carries TRBV7-3 and TRBJ2-3; D not certain. The CDR3 has 16 residues. Trimming stripped 8 bases from V and 0 bases from J, with 18 bases between. The V gene's germline CDR1 is SGHTA and CDR2 FQGTGA. CDR3 nucleotides: TGTGCCAGCCGCCCGACTCCCGATGGTAGCACAGATACGCAGTATTTT. This gives the protein CASRPTPDGSTDTQYF.

With regard to this clone: Other nucleotide sequences from this sample produce the same CDR3. The CDR3 loop is CASSVGGQETQYF. The CDR3 DNA sequence: TGTGCCAGCAGCGTAGGAGGTCAAGAGACCCAGTACTTC. The chain joins TRBV9 to TRBJ2-5; D gene uncertain. The V gene's germline CDR1 is SGDLS and CDR2 YYNGEE. The CDR3 totals 13 residues. V was trimmed by 0 bases and J by 2 bases, leaving 5 bases between them.

A few counts support this clone. This chain connects TRBV5-1 to TRBJ2-1; the match to TRBD1 covers 9 bases. After removal of 0 bases from V and 7 bases from J, the junction contained 11 bases not matched to a gene. Germline values: CDR1 SGHRS, CDR2 YFSETQ. This CDR3 has 17 amino acids. CDR3 loop: CASSLEISGTGFNEQFF. CDR3 nucleotide sequence: TGCGCCAGCAGCTTGGAAATATCCGGGACAGGGTTTAATGAGCAGTTCTTC. Full variable domain (remainder filled in from reference TRBV5-1 and TRBJ2-1): KAGVTQTPRYLIKTRGQQVTLSCSPISGHRSVSWYQQTPGQGLQFLFEYFSETQRNKGNFPGRFSGRQFSNSRSEMNVSTLELGDSALYLCASSLEISGTGFNEQFFGPGTRLTVL.